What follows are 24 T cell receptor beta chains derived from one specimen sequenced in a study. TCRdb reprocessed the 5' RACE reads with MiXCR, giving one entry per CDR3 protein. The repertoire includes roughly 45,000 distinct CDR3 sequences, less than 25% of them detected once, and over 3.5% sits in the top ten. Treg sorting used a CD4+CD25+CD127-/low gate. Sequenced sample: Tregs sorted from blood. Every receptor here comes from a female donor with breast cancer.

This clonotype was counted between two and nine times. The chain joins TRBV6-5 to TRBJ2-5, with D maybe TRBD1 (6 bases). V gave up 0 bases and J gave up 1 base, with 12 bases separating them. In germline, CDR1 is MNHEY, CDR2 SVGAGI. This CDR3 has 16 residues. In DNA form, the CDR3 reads TGTGCCAGCAGTTACTCGTCCCTCAGGGGCCAAGAGACCCAGTACTTC. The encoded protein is CASSYSSLRGQETQYF.

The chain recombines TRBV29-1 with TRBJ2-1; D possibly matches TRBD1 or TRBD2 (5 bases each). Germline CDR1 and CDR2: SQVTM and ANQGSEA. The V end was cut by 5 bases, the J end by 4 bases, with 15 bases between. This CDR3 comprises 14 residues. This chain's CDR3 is CSVRDGASYNEQFF. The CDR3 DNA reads TGCAGCGTTCGGGACGGTGCGTCGTACAATGAGCAGTTCTTC.

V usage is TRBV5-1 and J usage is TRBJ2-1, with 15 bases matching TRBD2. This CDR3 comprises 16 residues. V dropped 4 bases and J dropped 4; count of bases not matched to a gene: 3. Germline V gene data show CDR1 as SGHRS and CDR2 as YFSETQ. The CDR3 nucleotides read TGCGCCAGCAGCGGACTAGCGGGAGGGAATTACAATGAGCAGTTCTTC. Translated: CASSGLAGGNYNEQFF.

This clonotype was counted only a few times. CDR3 in amino acids: CSARAGLAGVTDTQYF. CDR3 nucleotide sequence: TGCAGTGCTAGAGCCGGACTAGCGGGGGTCACAGATACGCAGTATTTT. This chain connects TRBV20-1 to TRBJ2-3, with TRBD2 matching 13 bases. Per germline, CDR1 DFQATT and CDR2 SNEGSKA (reference sequence). The J segment lost 2 bases and the V segment lost 1 base, leaving 3 bases of the junction unmatched. There are 16 residues in the CDR3.

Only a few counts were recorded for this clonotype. The CDR3: CASSRGTDTSYEQYF. The CDR3 DNA is TGTGCCAGCAGCCGCGGGACCGACACCTCCTACGAGCAGTACTTC. The genes are TRBV14 and TRBJ2-7; a possible D gene is TRBD2 (6 bases). The V end was cut by 4 bases, the J end by 0 bases, with 13 bases between. The length of the CDR3 is 15 residues. The germline CDR1 and CDR2 sequences are SGHDN and FVKESK.

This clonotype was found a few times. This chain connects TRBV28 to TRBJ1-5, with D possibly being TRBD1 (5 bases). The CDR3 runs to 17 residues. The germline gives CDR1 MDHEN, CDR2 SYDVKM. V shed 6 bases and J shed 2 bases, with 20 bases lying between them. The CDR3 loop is CASSPLGAGLGNQPQHF. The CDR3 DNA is TGTGCCAGCAGCCCCTTAGGGGCTGGATTAGGCAATCAGCCCCAGCATTTT.

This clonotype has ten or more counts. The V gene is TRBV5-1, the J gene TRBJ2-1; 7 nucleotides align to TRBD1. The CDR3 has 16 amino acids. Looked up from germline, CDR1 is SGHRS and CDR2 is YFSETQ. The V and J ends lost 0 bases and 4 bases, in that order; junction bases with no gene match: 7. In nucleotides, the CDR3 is TGCGCCAGCAGCTTGGAACCAGGGGGTCGATACAATGAGCAGTTCTTC. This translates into CASSLEPGGRYNEQFF.

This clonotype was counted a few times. For the CDR3, the DNA is TGTGCCAGCAACTCCCTACCCAGCGGGGGCTACAATGAGCAGTTCTTC. It encodes CASNSLPSGGYNEQFF. The chain carries TRBV7-9 and TRBJ2-1; TRBD2 matches at 8 bases. V lost 7 bases to trimming and J lost 3 bases; unmatched junction nucleotides: 11. The CDR3 extends over 16 amino acids. CDR1 SEHNR and CDR2 FQNEAQ come from the germline V gene (reference sequence).

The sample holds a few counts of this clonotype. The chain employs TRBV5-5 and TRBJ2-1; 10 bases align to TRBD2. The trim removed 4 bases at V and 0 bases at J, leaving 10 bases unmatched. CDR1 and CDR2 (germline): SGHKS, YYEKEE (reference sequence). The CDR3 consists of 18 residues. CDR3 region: CASSRLAGVAGSYNEQFF. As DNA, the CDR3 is TGTGCCAGCAGCCGTCTAGCGGGAGTAGCCGGCTCCTACAATGAGCAGTTCTTC.

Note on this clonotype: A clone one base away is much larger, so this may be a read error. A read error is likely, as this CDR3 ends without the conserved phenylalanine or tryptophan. The CDR3 region has the DNA TGCGCCAGCAGCCATATAGGGGGCGGATCACCCCTCCACCTT. It yields the protein CASSHIGGGSPLHL. V is TRBV4-1 and J is TRBJ1-6, with 7 bases fitting TRBD1. V lost 3 bases and J lost 10; bases outside the gene matches: 6. The CDR3 is made up of 14 amino acids. Looked up from germline, CDR1 is MGHRA and CDR2 is YSYEKL.

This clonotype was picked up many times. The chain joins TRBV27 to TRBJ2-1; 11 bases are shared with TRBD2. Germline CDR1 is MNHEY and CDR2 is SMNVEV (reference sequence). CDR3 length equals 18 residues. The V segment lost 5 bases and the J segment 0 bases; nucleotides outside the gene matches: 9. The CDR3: CASSPLGLAGPSYNEQFF. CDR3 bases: TGTGCCAGCAGTCCTCTCGGACTAGCGGGTCCCTCCTACAATGAGCAGTTCTTC.

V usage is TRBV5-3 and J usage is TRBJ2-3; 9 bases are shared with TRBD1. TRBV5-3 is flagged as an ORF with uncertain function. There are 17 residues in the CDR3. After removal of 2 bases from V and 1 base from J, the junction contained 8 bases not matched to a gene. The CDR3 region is CARSLGTGTDCTDTQYF. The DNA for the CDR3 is TGTGCCAGAAGCTTAGGGACAGGGACGGATTGCACAGATACGCAGTATTTT.

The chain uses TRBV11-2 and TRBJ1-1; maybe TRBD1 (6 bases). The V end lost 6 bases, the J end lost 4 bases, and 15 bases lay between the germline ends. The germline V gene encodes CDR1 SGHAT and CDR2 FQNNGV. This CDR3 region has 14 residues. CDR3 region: CASSPLKQGTEAFF. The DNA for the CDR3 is TGTGCCAGCAGTCCCCTCAAACAGGGCACTGAAGCTTTCTTT.

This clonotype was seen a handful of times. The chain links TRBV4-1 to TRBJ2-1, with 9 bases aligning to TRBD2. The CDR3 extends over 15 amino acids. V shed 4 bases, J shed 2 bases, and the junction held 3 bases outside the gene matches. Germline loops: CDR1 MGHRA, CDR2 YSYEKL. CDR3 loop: CASSPREGPYNEQFF. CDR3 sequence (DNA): TGCGCCAGCAGCCCGCGGGAGGGCCCCTACAATGAGCAGTTCTTC.

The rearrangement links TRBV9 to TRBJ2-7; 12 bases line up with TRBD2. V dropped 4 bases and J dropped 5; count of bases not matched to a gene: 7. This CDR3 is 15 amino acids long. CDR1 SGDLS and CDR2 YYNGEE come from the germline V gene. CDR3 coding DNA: TGTGCCAGCAGCCCCAGACTAGCGGGAGTGGACGAGCAGTACTTC. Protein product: CASSPRLAGVDEQYF.

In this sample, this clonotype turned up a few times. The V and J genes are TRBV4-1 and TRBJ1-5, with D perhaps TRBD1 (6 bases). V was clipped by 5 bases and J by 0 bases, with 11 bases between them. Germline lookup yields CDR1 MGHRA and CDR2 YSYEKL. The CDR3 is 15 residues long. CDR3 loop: CASSARGNSNQPQHF. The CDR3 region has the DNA TGCGCCAGCAGCGCGAGGGGGAATAGCAATCAGCCCCAGCATTTT.

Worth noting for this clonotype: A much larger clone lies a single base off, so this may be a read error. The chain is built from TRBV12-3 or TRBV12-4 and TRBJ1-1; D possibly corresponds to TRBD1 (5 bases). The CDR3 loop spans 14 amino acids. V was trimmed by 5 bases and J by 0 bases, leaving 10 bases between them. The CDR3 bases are TGTGCCAGCAGTCCTGGCAGGGTGAACACTGAAGCTTTCTTT. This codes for CASSPGRVNTEAFF.

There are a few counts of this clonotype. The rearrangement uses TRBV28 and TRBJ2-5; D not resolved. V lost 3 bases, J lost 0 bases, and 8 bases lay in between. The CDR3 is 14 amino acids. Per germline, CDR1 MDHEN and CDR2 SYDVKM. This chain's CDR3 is CASSFSWDQETQYF. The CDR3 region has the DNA TGTGCCAGCAGTTTTTCGTGGGACCAAGAGACCCAGTACTTC.

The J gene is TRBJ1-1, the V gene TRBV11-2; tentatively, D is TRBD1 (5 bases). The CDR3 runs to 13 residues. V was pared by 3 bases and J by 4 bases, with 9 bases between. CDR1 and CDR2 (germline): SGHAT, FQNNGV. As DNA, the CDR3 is TGTGCCAGCAGCTTTCAGGGAGGCACTGAAGCTTTCTTT. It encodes CASSFQGGTEAFF.

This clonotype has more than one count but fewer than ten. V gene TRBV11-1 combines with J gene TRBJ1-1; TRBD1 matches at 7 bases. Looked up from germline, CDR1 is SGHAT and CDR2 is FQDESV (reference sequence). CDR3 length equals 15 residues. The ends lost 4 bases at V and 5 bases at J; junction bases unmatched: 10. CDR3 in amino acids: CASSSRTGAYTEAFF. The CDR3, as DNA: TGTGCCAGCAGCTCAAGGACAGGCGCCTATACTGAAGCTTTCTTT. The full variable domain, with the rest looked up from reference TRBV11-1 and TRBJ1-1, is EAEVAQSPRYKITEKSQAVAFWCDPISGHATLYWYRQILGQGPELLVQFQDESVVDDSQLPKDRFSAERLKGVDSTLKIQPAELGDSAMYLCASSSRTGAYTEAFFGQGTRLTVV.

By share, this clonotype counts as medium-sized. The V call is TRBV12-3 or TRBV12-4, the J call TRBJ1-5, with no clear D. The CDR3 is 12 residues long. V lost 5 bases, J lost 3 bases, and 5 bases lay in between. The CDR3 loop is CASSGYNQPQHF. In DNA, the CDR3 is TGTGCCAGCAGTGGATACAATCAGCCCCAGCATTTT.

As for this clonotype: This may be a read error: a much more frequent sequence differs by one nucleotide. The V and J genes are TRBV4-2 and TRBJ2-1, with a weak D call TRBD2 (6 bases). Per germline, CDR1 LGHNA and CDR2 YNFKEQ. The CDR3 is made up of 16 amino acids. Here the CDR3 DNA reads TGTGCCTGCAGCCAAGAGGAGGGGAGCTCCTACAATGAGCAGTTCTTC. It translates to CACSQEEGSSYNEQFF.

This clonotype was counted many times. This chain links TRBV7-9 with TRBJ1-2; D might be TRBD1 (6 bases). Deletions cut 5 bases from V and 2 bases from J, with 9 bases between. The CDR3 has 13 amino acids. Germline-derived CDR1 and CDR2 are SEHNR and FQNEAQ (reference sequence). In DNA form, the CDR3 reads TGTGCCAGCAGCGATCAGGGGAACTATGGCTACACCTTC. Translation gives CASSDQGNYGYTF.

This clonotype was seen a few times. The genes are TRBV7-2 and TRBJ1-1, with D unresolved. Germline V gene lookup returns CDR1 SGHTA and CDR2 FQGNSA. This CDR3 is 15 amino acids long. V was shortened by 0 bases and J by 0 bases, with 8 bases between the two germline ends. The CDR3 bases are TGTGCCAGCAGCTTAGCGGCCGAAATGAACACTGAAGCTTTCTTT. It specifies CASSLAAEMNTEAFF.